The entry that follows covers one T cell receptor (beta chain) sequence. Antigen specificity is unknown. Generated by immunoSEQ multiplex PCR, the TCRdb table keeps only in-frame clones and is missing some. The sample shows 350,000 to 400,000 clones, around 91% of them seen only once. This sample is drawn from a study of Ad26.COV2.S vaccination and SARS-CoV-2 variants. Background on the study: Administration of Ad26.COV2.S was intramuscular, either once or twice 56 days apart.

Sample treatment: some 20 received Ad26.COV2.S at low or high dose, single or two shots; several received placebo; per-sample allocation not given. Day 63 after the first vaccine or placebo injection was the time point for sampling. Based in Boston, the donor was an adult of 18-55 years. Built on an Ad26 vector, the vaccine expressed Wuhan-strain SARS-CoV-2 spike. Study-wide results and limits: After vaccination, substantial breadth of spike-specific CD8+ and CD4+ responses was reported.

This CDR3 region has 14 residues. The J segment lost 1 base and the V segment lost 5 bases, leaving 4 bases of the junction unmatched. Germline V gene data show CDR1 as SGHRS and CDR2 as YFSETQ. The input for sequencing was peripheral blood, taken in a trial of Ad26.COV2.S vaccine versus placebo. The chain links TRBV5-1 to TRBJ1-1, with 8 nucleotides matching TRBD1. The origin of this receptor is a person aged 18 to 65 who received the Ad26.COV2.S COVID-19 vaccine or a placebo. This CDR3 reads CASRQGESNTEAFF. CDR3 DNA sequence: TGCGCCAGCAGACAGGGGGAATCGAACACTGAAGCTTTCTTT.